This passage covers 29 T cell receptor beta chains from one sample sequenced in a study of patients and donors after allogeneic stem cell transplantation. TCRdb itself ran the RT-PCR reads through MiXCR, one entry per CDR3 protein. The table includes around 150,000 distinct CDR3 sequences, about a third detected once. Source material: blood, either unsorted or a sorted T cell fraction (not recorded which). These receptors came from a human donor who was either an allogeneic HSCT recipient or a stem cell or donor lymphocyte infusion donor (not recorded which). It is not recorded whose cells these are; they may come from a transplant donor.

The V and J genes are TRBV28 and TRBJ2-7; D perhaps matches TRBD1 (6 bases). Trimming took 4 bases from V and 0 from J, leaving 10 bases between them. The CDR3 totals 14 residues. Per the germline V gene, CDR1 is MDHEN and CDR2 is SYDVKM. CDR3 nucleotides: TGTGCCAGCAGTTGGGCGGACAGCTCCTACGAGCAGTACGTC. Protein product: CASSWADSSYEQYV.

This clonotype was detected a few times. The genes are TRBV28 and TRBJ2-5, with 12 bases lining up with TRBD1. Germline assignment: CDR1 MDHEN and CDR2 SYDVKM. The V segment lost 4 bases and the J segment 5 bases; nucleotides outside the gene matches: 8. This CDR3 contains 16 residues. The CDR3 DNA reads TGTGCCAGCAGTTCCCCCGGGACAGGGGGCAGGGAGACCCAGTACTTC. This translates into CASSSPGTGGRETQYF.

This chain links TRBV7-9 with TRBJ1-5, with 8 nucleotides matching TRBD1. Germline loops: CDR1 SEHNR, CDR2 FQNEAQ (reference sequence). This CDR3 region has 16 residues. With V trimmed by 4 bases and J by 3 bases, 8 bases remained unmatched. Here the CDR3 reads CASSSDREANNQPQHF. In nucleotides, the CDR3 is TGTGCCAGCAGCTCGGACAGGGAGGCTAACAATCAGCCCCAGCATTTT.

This clonotype was seen a handful of times. This chain links TRBV6-5 with TRBJ2-3, with 8 bases that match TRBD1. Germline-derived CDR1 and CDR2 are MNHEY and SVGAGI. V gave up 6 bases and J gave up 4 bases; unmatched junction bases: 6. The CDR3 totals 14 residues. The CDR3 bases are TGTGCCAGCAGCCCCGGACAGGGCGCAGATACGCAGTATTTT. Protein: CASSPGQGADTQYF.

The chain uses TRBV7-9 and TRBJ2-2; the match to TRBD1 covers 8 bases. Germline loops: CDR1 SEHNR, CDR2 FQNEAQ (reference sequence). V lost 1 base and J lost 10; bases outside the gene matches: 5. The CDR3 sequence is 14 residues long. The CDR3 DNA sequence: TGTGCCAGCAGCTTAGGCAGGGGGCTGTTGGAGCTGTTTTTT. It codes for CASSLGRGLLELFF. Together with reference TRBV7-9 and TRBJ2-2, the CDR3 gives the full variable domain: DTGVSQNPRHKITKRGQNVTFRCDPISEHNRLYWYRQTLGQGPEFLTYFQNEAQLEKSRLLSDRFSAERPKGSFSTLEIQRTEQGDSAMYLCASSLGRGLLELFFGEGSRLTVL.

This clonotype occurred a few times. The V and J genes are TRBV7-2 and TRBJ1-1; D unresolved. The germline V gene has CDR1 SGHTA and CDR2 FQGNSA. V lost 1 base and J lost 1, with 10 bases in between. This CDR3 comprises 15 residues. CDR3 protein: CASSLVAYQNTEAFF. CDR3 nucleotide sequence: TGTGCCAGCAGCTTAGTGGCCTATCAGAACACTGAAGCTTTCTTT.

The rearrangement uses TRBV12-3 or TRBV12-4 and TRBJ1-5; 8 bases are shared with TRBD1. The CDR3 is 14 amino acids. The V gene end was trimmed by 5 bases and the J gene end by 4 bases; junction bases not matched to a gene: 4. The CDR3 DNA is TGTGCCAGCAGTCAGACAGGGGATAATCAGCCCCAGCATTTT. It is translated as CASSQTGDNQPQHF.

This clonotype was detected a few times. The chain carries TRBV7-9 and TRBJ2-3, with TRBD1 matching over 7 bases. The CDR3 is made up of 16 amino acids. The V gene's germline CDR1 is SEHNR and CDR2 FQNEAQ (reference sequence). The junction had 8 bases not matched to a gene; V was cut back by 5 bases and J by 0 bases. The CDR3 nucleotides read TGTGCCAGCAGCGACTGGGGACAGCCAAGCACAGATACGCAGTATTTT. Its protein product is CASSDWGQPSTDTQYF.

This clonotype was counted between two and nine times. The CDR3 sequence is CSAVPGQGARGNQPQHF. CDR3 DNA: TGCAGTGCTGTACCGGGACAGGGGGCGAGGGGCAATCAGCCCCAGCATTTT. V and J are TRBV20-1 and TRBJ1-5; 12 bases agree with TRBD1. The junction had 10 bases not matched to a gene; V was cut back by 5 bases and J by 2 bases. The CDR3 runs 17 residues. Germline assignment: CDR1 DFQATT and CDR2 SNEGSKA (reference sequence).

The chain combines TRBV9 with TRBJ1-2; D possibly corresponds to TRBD1 (6 bases). CDR1 is SGDLS and CDR2 is YYNGEE in the germline V gene. The germline V and J ends were trimmed by 4 bases and 0 bases, with 16 bases remaining between them. The CDR3 runs 16 residues. For the CDR3, the DNA is TGTGCCAGCAGCCAAGGACAGCTTCTATCTAACTATGGCTACACCTTC. Amino acids: CASSQGQLLSNYGYTF.

V usage is TRBV6-6 and J usage is TRBJ1-6; the D gene is possibly TRBD1 (5 bases). V shed 5 bases and J shed 10 bases, with 27 bases lying between them. Germline V CDR1 and CDR2: MNHNY, SVGAGI (reference sequence). The length of the CDR3 is 18 residues. The CDR3 region is CASSIPPWEAPRGSPLHF. DNA for the CDR3: TGTGCCAGCAGTATTCCCCCTTGGGAGGCACCTCGGGGGTCACCCCTCCACTTT.

This clonotype has just a few counts. The chain has TRBV5-1 and TRBJ2-3; D remains ambiguous. Germline V gene data show CDR1 as SGHRS and CDR2 as YFSETQ. The germline V and J ends were trimmed by 4 bases and 4 bases, with 10 bases remaining between them. The CDR3 loop spans 13 amino acids. As DNA, the CDR3 is TGCGCCAGCAGCCCACGAGTCCCAGATACGCAGTATTTT. It codes for CASSPRVPDTQYF.

The sample holds many counts of this clonotype. The gene calls are TRBV6-5 and TRBJ1-1, with TRBD1 identical over 8 bases. CDR1 is MNHEY and CDR2 is SVGAGI in the germline V gene. This CDR3 contains 14 residues. The trim removed 0 bases at V and 4 bases at J, leaving 1 base unmatched. CDR3 DNA sequence: TGTGCCAGCAGTTACTCGCAGGGGGCCACTGAAGCTTTCTTT. Protein: CASSYSQGATEAFF.

The chain couples TRBV6-5 to TRBJ2-2, with 7 nucleotides matching TRBD1. This CDR3 comprises 16 residues. Germline V gives CDR1 MNHEY, CDR2 SVGAGI. With 7 bases clipped from V and 0 bases from J, the junction kept 8 bases outside the gene matches. CDR3 in amino acids: CASTSGGWANTGELFF. The CDR3 coding sequence is TGTGCCAGCACCTCAGGGGGTTGGGCGAACACCGGGGAGCTGTTTTTT.

The genes are TRBV2 and TRBJ1-5, with D perhaps TRBD1 (6 bases). The CDR3 sequence is 15 residues long. Germline V gives CDR1 SNHLY, CDR2 FYNNEI. V shed 8 bases and J shed 6 bases, with 20 bases lying between them. Written as DNA, the CDR3 is TGTGCCAGCCGTTACATCACAGGGCTGGGTCAGCCCCAGCATTTT. Protein: CASRYITGLGQPQHF.

This clonotype was picked up many times. V and J are TRBV4-2 and TRBJ1-5, with no clear D. CDR3 length equals 17 residues. Germline-derived CDR1 and CDR2 are LGHNA and YNFKEQ. V was clipped by 0 bases and J by 5 bases, with 17 bases between them. CDR3 nucleotides: TGTGCCAGCAGCCAAGAAGGCCCGGGGTCCCCTTATCAGCCCCAGCATTTT. Amino acid sequence: CASSQEGPGSPYQPQHF.

CDR3 amino acids: CASSHPGGTNEKLFF. The DNA of the CDR3 is TGCGCCAGCAGCCACCCGGGGGGAACTAATGAAAAACTGTTTTTT. This chain links TRBV4-1 with TRBJ1-4; weak D call: TRBD1 (5 bases). The CDR3 covers 15 residues. With 3 bases removed from V and 1 base from J, the gap between germline ends came to 9 bases. Germline lookup yields CDR1 MGHRA and CDR2 YSYEKL.

The V gene is TRBV6-1, the J gene TRBJ1-3; D gene unclear. Per the germline V gene, CDR1 is MNHNS and CDR2 is SASEGT. This CDR3 has 12 residues. Trimming took off 2 bases at V and 4 bases at J, with 3 bases between the two ends. CDR3 amino acids: CASSERGNTIYF. DNA of the CDR3: TGTGCCAGCAGTGAACGGGGAAACACCATATATTTT.

This clonotype has only a few counts. The V gene is TRBV5-1, the J gene TRBJ1-1; 7 positions match TRBD1. Trimming removed 0 bases from V and 1 base from J; junction bases left unmatched: 3. Looked up from germline, CDR1 is SGHRS and CDR2 is YFSETQ. CDR3 size: 15 residues. The DNA of the CDR3 is TGCGCCAGCAGCTTGGGGGACAGCTCGAACACTGAAGCTTTCTTT. Its translation: CASSLGDSSNTEAFF.

This clonotype was counted a few times. V and J are TRBV5-8 and TRBJ1-2; D gene uncertain. CDR3 size: 9 residues. V gave up 7 bases and J gave up 8 bases, with 6 bases separating them. Looked up from germline, CDR1 is SGHTS and CDR2 is YDEGEE. CDR3 amino acids: CASFVGYTF. The CDR3 DNA is TGTGCCAGCTTCGTGGGCTACACCTTC.

On this clonotype itself: Relative to the germline gene, one junction end is altered; a read error may explain this. The V and J genes are TRBV12-3 or TRBV12-4 and TRBJ1-4; D gene ambiguous. The CDR3 sequence is 17 residues long. CDR3 DNA sequence: TGTGCCAGCAGCCCCGGAGCAACCGTAAGAACTAGTGAAAAACTGTTTTTT. This codes for CASSPGATVRTSEKLFF.

In this sample, this clonotype turned up a few times. The chain is built from TRBV5-1 and TRBJ1-1, with D uncertain. From germline, CDR1 is SGHRS and CDR2 YFSETQ. V lost 4 bases and J lost 4, with 20 bases in between. This CDR3 is 16 amino acids long. In DNA form, the CDR3 reads TGCGCCAGCAGCCCAGGCCGGGCCCCCGAGCCCACTGAAGCTTTCTTT. It translates to CASSPGRAPEPTEAFF.

The CDR3 coding sequence is TGTGCCACCAGTGATCCCCCTCAGAACAATGAGCAGTTCTTC. It specifies CATSDPPQNNEQFF. The chain has TRBV24-1 and TRBJ2-1; unclear D gene. CDR1 KGHDR and CDR2 SFDVKD come from the germline V gene. V lost 3 bases and J 5 bases, leaving 10 bases between the germline ends. The CDR3 loop spans 14 amino acids.

Here the CDR3 reads CATSRTRYGGRGEKLFF. As DNA, the CDR3 is TGTGCCACCAGCAGAACCAGATATGGCGGAAGGGGTGAAAAACTGTTTTTT. The chain combines TRBV15 with TRBJ1-4; possible D gene TRBD1, 5 bases. V was clipped by 2 bases and J by 7 bases, with 20 bases between them. The CDR3 is 17 amino acids. Germline CDR1 and CDR2: LNHNV and YYDKDF (reference sequence).

This chain joins TRBV12-3 or TRBV12-4 and TRBJ1-5; perhaps TRBD1 as D (5 bases). This CDR3 is built from 15 residues. V was trimmed by 5 bases and J by 3 bases, leaving 14 bases between them. The CDR3 here is CASSPDTGNNQPQHF. Here the CDR3 DNA reads TGTGCCAGCAGTCCGGACACGGGAAACAATCAGCCCCAGCATTTT.

This clonotype has a handful of counts. The gene calls are TRBV12-3 or TRBV12-4 and TRBJ1-3; D is perhaps TRBD1 (5 bases). This CDR3 is 13 amino acids long. V shed 3 bases and J shed 12 bases, with 15 bases lying between them. The CDR3 DNA reads TGTGCCAGCAGTTTGGGACTCCAGCGGCACATATATTTT. Translation: CASSLGLQRHIYF.

This clonotype turned up a few times. The V call is TRBV6-2 or TRBV6-3, the J call TRBJ1-1; 8 bases fit TRBD1. CDR1 is MNHEY and CDR2 is SVGEGT in the germline V gene. This CDR3 has 14 amino acids. With 2 bases clipped from V and 6 bases from J, the junction kept 5 bases outside the gene matches. CDR3 residues: CASSYPGGGAEAFF. CDR3 DNA sequence: TGTGCCAGCAGTTACCCAGGGGGCGGTGCTGAAGCTTTCTTT.

This chain uses TRBV5-6 with TRBJ2-1; TRBD2 agrees at 9 bases. The CDR3 is 16 amino acids. Germline assignment: CDR1 SGHDT and CDR2 YYEEEE. V gave up 5 bases and J gave up 4 bases; unmatched junction bases: 10. This CDR3 is CASRDLAGEQYNEQFF. In DNA, the CDR3 is TGTGCCAGCAGGGACTTAGCGGGGGAGCAGTACAATGAGCAGTTCTTC.

Only a few counts were recorded for this clonotype. This chain connects TRBV6-1 to TRBJ1-5, with a tentative D call TRBD1 (5 bases). Trimming cost V 2 bases and J 5 bases, with 10 bases left between them. The germline gives CDR1 MNHNS, CDR2 SASEGT. The CDR3 is made up of 14 amino acids. The CDR3 spells CASSERWDDQPQHF. As DNA, the CDR3 is TGTGCCAGCAGTGAAAGGTGGGACGATCAGCCCCAGCATTTT.